These T cell receptor beta chains were read from a single sample in a study of early T cells in non-severe SARS-CoV-2 infection. TCRdb re-called the 5' RACE reads with MiXCR, one entry per CDR3 protein. The sample lists around 31,000 distinct CDR3 sequences; under 10% were seen once. Specimen: whole blood. The receptors were sampled from an adult who was a healthcare worker with PCR-confirmed SARS-CoV-2 infection or an uninfected control (not recorded which). The CDR3 runs from the conserved cysteine through the conserved F or W. The order of the fields is J gene, V gene, D gene, clone size, CDR3 length, CDR3 protein, CDR3 DNA. D genes are given only for firm matches. The size entry is marked missing in some rows and otherwise reads once, few, many or a size class.

j_call: TRBJ2-7
v_call: TRBV29-1
d_call: -
clone_size: -
cdr3_length: 13
cdr3_aa: CSVSRDFSYEQYF
cdr3_nt: TGCAGCGTGAGCCGGGACTTCTCCTACGAGCAGTACTTC

j_call: TRBJ2-7
v_call: TRBV12-3/TRBV12-4
d_call: TRBD2
clone_size: many
cdr3_length: 15
cdr3_aa: CASSTASGDIYEQYF
cdr3_nt: TGTGCCAGCAGTACCGCTAGCGGGGACATCTACGAGCAGTACTTC

j_call: TRBJ2-3
v_call: TRBV6-5
d_call: -
clone_size: few
cdr3_length: 13
cdr3_aa: CASSHPNADTQYF
cdr3_nt: TGTGCCAGCAGTCACCCGAACGCAGATACGCAGTATTTT

j_call: TRBJ2-7
v_call: TRBV20-1
d_call: TRBD2
clone_size: few
cdr3_length: 15
cdr3_aa: CSARDSSGAPNEQYF
cdr3_nt: TGCAGTGCTAGAGATAGTAGCGGGGCCCCGAACGAGCAGTACTTC

j_call: TRBJ1-1
v_call: TRBV9
d_call: -
clone_size: -
cdr3_length: 14
cdr3_aa: CASSVASQNTEAFF
cdr3_nt: TGTGCCAGCAGCGTAGCCAGCCAGAACACTGAAGCTTTCTTT

j_call: TRBJ1-4
v_call: TRBV6-5
d_call: -
clone_size: -
cdr3_length: 16
cdr3_aa: CASSMEGGVVFEKLFF
cdr3_nt: TGTGCCAGCAGTATGGAAGGGGGAGTAGTCTTCGAAAAACTGTTTTTT

j_call: TRBJ1-1
v_call: TRBV4-1
d_call: -
clone_size: few
cdr3_length: 14
cdr3_aa: CASSQEAGLVRAFF
cdr3_nt: TGCGCCAGCAGCCAAGAGGCAGGCCTCGTAAGAGCTTTCTTT

j_call: TRBJ2-3
v_call: TRBV24-1
d_call: -
clone_size: many
cdr3_length: 16
cdr3_aa: CATSDFGVPETDTQYF
cdr3_nt: TGTGCCACCAGTGATTTCGGGGTTCCGGAGACAGATACGCAGTATTTT

j_call: TRBJ1-2
v_call: TRBV4-3
d_call: -
clone_size: many
cdr3_length: 15
cdr3_aa: CASSQEQGGSYGYTF
cdr3_nt: TGCGCCAGCAGCCAGGAACAGGGCGGGAGCTATGGCTACACCTTC

j_call: TRBJ2-7
v_call: TRBV12-3/TRBV12-4
d_call: -
clone_size: many
cdr3_length: 13
cdr3_aa: CASSLRDSYEQYF
cdr3_nt: TGTGCCAGCAGTCTCAGGGATTCCTACGAGCAGTACTTC

j_call: TRBJ1-1
v_call: TRBV7-2
d_call: -
clone_size: -
cdr3_length: 12
cdr3_aa: CASKYQESEAFF
cdr3_nt: TGTGCCAGCAAATATCAAGAGTCCGAAGCTTTCTTT

j_call: TRBJ1-2
v_call: TRBV2
d_call: -
clone_size: -
cdr3_length: 14
cdr3_aa: CASSELKANYGYTF
cdr3_nt: TGTGCCAGCAGTGAACTCAAGGCTAACTATGGCTACACCTTC

j_call: TRBJ1-4
v_call: TRBV7-7
d_call: -
clone_size: many
cdr3_length: 15
cdr3_aa: CASSLGVRAGEKLFF
cdr3_nt: TGTGCTAGCAGCTTAGGTGTCAGGGCGGGAGAAAAACTGTTTTTT

j_call: TRBJ1-5
v_call: TRBV6-6
d_call: -
clone_size: many
cdr3_length: 14
cdr3_aa: CASSQGGSNQPQHF
cdr3_nt: TGTGCCAGCAGTCAAGGCGGGAGCAATCAGCCCCAGCATTTT

j_call: TRBJ2-2
v_call: TRBV7-3
d_call: -
clone_size: many
cdr3_length: 15
cdr3_aa: CASSLTSQGTGELFF
cdr3_nt: TGTGCCAGCAGCTTAACTTCGCAGGGGACCGGGGAGCTGTTTTTT

j_call: TRBJ2-1
v_call: TRBV12-3/TRBV12-4
d_call: -
clone_size: many
cdr3_length: 13
cdr3_aa: CASSPPTLNEQFF
cdr3_nt: TGTGCCAGCAGTCCTCCCACCCTCAATGAGCAGTTCTTC

j_call: TRBJ2-5
v_call: TRBV29-1
d_call: TRBD1
clone_size: many
cdr3_length: 12
cdr3_aa: CSCRQGKETQYF
cdr3_nt: TGCAGCTGCCGACAGGGAAAAGAGACCCAGTACTTC

j_call: TRBJ2-5
v_call: TRBV5-1
d_call: TRBD2
clone_size: many
cdr3_length: 17
cdr3_aa: CASSPGGAGAGGETQYF
cdr3_nt: TGCGCCAGCAGCCCCGGTGGAGCGGGGGCAGGAGGAGAGACCCAGTACTTC

j_call: TRBJ2-7
v_call: TRBV5-1
d_call: TRBD1
clone_size: many
cdr3_length: 16
cdr3_aa: CASSLALRDRRYEQYF
cdr3_nt: TGCGCCAGCAGCTTGGCCCTCCGGGACAGGAGATACGAGCAGTACTTC